Included here is one TCR beta chain sequence, with context. The sample comes from a study of blood T cell repertoires in COVID-19. Study-level information: Spain, Italy and the United States supplied samples that represented acute and convalescent COVID-19. T cells, B-cell-depleted T cells, or PBMCs provided the cDNA or gDNA that served as material.

Losses at the gene ends were 4 bases for V and 7 bases for J; bases not matched to a gene: 7. Per the germline V gene, CDR1 is SGHNT and CDR2 is YENEEA. The CDR3 consists of 14 residues. In the original analysis: Reference gene primers were amplified, and this amplification served to estimate nucleated cell counts. Clones were sequenced by immunoSEQ multiplex PCR, and TCRdb holds only the in-frame ones, with some missing. From that table come the V and J calls and clone size; the DNA was used to work out D and trimming. This sample carries a few hundred thousand clones, around 87% of them seen once, and the ten largest clones take roughly 4%.

This sequence originates from a man between 18 and 35 years old with active or convalescent COVID-19. This chain joins TRBV11-3 and TRBJ2-7; 10 bases fit TRBD1. The source material was peripheral blood. CDR3 sequence: CASSSGQGSGEQYF. CDR3 nucleotides: TGTGCCAGCAGCTCGGGACAGGGGTCGGGAGAGCAGTACTTC.